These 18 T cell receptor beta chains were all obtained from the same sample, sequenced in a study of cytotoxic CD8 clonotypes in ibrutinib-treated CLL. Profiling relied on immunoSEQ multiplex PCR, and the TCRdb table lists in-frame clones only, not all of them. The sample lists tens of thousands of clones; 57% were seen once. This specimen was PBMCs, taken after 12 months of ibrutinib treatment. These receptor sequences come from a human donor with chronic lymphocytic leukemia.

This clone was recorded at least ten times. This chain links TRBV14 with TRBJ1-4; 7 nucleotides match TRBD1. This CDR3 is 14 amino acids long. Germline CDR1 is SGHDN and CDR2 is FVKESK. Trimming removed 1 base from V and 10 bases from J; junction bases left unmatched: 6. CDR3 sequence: CASSQAGGYGKLFF. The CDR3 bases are TGTGCCAGCAGCCAAGCAGGGGGTTACGGAAAACTGTTTTTT.

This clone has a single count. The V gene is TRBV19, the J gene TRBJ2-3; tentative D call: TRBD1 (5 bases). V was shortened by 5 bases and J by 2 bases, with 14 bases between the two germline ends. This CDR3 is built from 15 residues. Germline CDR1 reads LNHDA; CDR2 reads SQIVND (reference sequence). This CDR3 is CASSLTGSSTDTQYF. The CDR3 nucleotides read TGTGCCAGTAGTTTAACAGGTTCCTCCACAGATACGCAGTATTTT.

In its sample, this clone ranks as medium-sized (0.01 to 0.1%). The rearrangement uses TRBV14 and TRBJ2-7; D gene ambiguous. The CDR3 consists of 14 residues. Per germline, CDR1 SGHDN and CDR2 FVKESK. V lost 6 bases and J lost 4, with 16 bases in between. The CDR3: CASSRGGLLYEQYF. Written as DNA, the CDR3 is TGTGCCAGCAGTAGAGGCGGCTTATTGTACGAGCAGTACTTC.

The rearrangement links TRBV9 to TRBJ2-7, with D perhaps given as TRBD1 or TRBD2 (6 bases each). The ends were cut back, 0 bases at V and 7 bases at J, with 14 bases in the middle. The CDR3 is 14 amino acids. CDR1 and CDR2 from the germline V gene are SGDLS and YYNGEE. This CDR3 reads CASSVGQAAGEQYF. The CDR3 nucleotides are TGTGCCAGCAGCGTAGGACAGGCCGCGGGGGAGCAGTACTTC.

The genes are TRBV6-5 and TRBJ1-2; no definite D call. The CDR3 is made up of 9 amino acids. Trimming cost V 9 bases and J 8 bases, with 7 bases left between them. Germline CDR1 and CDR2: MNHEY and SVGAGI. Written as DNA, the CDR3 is TGTGCCAGTTCAAAAGGCTACACCTTC. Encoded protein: CASSKGYTF.

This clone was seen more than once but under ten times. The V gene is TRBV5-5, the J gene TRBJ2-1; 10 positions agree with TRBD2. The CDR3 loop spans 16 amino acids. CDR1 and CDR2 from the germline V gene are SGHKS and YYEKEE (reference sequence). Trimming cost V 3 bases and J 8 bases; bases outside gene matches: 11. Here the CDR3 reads CASSSPLSGRGYEQFF. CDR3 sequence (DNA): TGTGCCAGCAGCTCCCCGCTAAGCGGGAGGGGGTATGAGCAGTTCTTC.

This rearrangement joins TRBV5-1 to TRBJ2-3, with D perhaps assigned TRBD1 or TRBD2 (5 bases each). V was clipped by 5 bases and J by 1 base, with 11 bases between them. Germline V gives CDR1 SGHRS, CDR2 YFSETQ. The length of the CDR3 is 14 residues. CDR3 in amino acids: CASRSGPGTDTQYF. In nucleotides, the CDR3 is TGCGCCAGCAGGTCGGGACCCGGCACAGATACGCAGTATTTT.

The CDR3: CASSRQVDTEAFF. CDR3 in DNA: TGCGCCAGCAGCCGTCAGGTGGACACTGAAGCTTTCTTT. The chain combines TRBV4-1 with TRBJ1-1; D is unclear. Between the trimmed V and J ends, which lost 4 bases and 3 bases, there was a span of 9 bases. Germline CDR1 is MGHRA and CDR2 is YSYEKL. The CDR3 is 13 amino acids.

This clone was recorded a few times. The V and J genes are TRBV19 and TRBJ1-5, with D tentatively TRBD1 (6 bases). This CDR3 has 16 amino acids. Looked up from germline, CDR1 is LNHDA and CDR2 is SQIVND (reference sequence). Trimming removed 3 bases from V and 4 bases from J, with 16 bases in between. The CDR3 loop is CASSILGAPGNQPQHF. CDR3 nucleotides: TGTGCCAGTAGTATCCTGGGGGCGCCCGGTAATCAGCCCCAGCATTTT.

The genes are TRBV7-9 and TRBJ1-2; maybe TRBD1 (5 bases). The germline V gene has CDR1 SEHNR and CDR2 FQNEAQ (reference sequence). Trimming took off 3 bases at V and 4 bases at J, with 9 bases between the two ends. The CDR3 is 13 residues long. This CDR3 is CASSFGGSYGYTF. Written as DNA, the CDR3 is TGTGCCAGCAGCTTTGGGGGATCCTATGGCTACACCTTC.

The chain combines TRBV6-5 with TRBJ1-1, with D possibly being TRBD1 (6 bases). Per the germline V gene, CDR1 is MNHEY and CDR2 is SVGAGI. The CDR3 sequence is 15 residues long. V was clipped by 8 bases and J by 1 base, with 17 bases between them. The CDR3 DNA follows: TGTGCCAGCTCCCGCAAGGGAGGGGGGAACACTGAAGCTTTCTTT. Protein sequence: CASSRKGGGNTEAFF.

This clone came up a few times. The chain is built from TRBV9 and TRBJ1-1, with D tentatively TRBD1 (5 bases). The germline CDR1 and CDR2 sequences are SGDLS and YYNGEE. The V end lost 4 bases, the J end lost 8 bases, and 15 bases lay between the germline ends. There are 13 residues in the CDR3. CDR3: CASSPWGPREAFF. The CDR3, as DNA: TGTGCCAGCAGCCCTTGGGGCCCTCGGGAAGCTTTCTTT.

In DNA form, the CDR3 reads TGCGCCAGCAGCCAAAGGGGCGGGGGCACAGATACGCAGTATTTT. It translates to CASSQRGGGTDTQYF. The J gene is TRBJ2-3, the V gene TRBV4-1; D is possibly TRBD2 (6 bases). This CDR3 contains 15 residues. From germline, CDR1 is MGHRA and CDR2 YSYEKL. The V end was cut by 2 bases, the J end by 1 base, with 10 bases between.

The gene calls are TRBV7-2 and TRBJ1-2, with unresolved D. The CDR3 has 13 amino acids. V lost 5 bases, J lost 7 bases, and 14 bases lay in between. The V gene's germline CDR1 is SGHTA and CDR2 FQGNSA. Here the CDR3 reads CASSPRGGVGYTF. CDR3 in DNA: TGTGCCAGCAGCCCCCGGGGTGGGGTTGGCTACACCTTC.

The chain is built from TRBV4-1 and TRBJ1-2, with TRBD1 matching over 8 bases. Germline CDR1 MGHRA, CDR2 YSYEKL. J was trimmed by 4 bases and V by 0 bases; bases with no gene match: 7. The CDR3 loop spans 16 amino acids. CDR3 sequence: CASSQDRGTGSYGYTF. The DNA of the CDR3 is TGCGCCAGCAGCCAAGACCGGGGGACAGGATCCTATGGCTACACCTTC.

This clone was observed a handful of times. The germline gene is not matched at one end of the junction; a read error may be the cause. The CDR3 DNA reads TGTGCCAGCAGACAGTCTGGACGGCCCCTTTTAGGTCCTTCCTTC. It encodes CASRQSGRPLLGPSF. The gene calls are TRBV6-5 and TRBJ1-2; no clear D gene. Germline V CDR1 and CDR2: MNHEY, SVGAGI. This CDR3 has 15 residues.

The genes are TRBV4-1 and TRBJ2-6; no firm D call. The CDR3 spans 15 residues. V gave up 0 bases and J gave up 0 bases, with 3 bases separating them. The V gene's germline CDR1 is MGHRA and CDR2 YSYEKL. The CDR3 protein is CASSQDHSGANVLTF. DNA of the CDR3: TGCGCCAGCAGCCAAGACCACTCTGGGGCCAACGTCCTGACTTTC.

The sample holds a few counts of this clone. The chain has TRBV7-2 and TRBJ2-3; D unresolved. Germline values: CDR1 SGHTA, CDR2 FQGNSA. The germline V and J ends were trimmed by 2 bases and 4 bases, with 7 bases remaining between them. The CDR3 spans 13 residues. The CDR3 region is CASSLIGPDTQYF. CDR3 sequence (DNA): TGTGCCAGCAGCTTAATAGGGCCAGATACGCAGTATTTT.